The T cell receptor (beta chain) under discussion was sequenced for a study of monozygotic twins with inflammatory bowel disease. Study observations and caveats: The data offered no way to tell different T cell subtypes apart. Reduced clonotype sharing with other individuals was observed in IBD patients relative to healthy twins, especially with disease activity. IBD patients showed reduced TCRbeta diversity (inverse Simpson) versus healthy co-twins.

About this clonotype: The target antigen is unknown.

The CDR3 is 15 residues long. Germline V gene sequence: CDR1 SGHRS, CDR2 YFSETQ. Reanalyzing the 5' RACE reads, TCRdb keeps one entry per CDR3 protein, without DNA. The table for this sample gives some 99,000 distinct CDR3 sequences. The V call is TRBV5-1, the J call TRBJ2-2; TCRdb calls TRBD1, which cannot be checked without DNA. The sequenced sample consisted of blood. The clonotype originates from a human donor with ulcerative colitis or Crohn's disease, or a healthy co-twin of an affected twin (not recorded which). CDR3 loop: CASSFRTGGDGELFF.